Sequencing of this T cell receptor (beta chain) was carried out in a study of cytomegalovirus exposure and HLA in healthy donors. Findings of the study overall: Cytomegalovirus-associated status was assigned to 150 to 200 TCR beta chains.

Germline values: CDR1 SGHRS, CDR2 YFSETQ. The CDR3 sequence is 13 residues long. The germline V and J ends were trimmed by 2 bases and 5 bases, with 11 bases remaining between them. PCR was performed using 60 Vbeta and 13 Jbeta primers. Here immunoSEQ multiplex PCR was the method, and the copy in TCRdb shows in-frame clones only, minus some. The sample yields about 160,000 clones, around four fifths seen once. With regard to this clone: Its antigen is not known.

J is TRBJ2-7 and V is TRBV5-1; maybe TRBD1 (6 bases). The specimen sequenced was PBMCs. The TCR comes from a male donor in good health and CMV-seropositive. The CDR3: CASSFTGSDEQYF. CDR3 coding DNA: TGCGCCAGCAGCTTTACAGGGAGTGACGAGCAGTACTTC.